The sequence of this T cell receptor (beta chain) was determined in a study of blood T cells in healthy people across ages (dated by TCRdb to the mid-2010s). For the wider study: In model experiments, template switching captured about one uniquely barcoded TCR beta cDNA molecule for every two T cells. To track age-related changes in TCR beta repertoire diversity, the study relied on deep sequencing normalized with unique cDNA molecular identifiers. The donors were divided into four age groups: young (average around 16 years), middle-aged (approximately 39), aged (62) and long-lived (about 90). To avoid experimental bias, donors of different ages were randomly spread across the sequencing lanes. For two donors (one aged 18 to 29 and one aged 80 or older), the study analyzed two additional independent replicas of 1 million unique cDNA reads from the same blood draw. The full study reports these points: Because profiling used bulk unsorted PBMCs, naive and antigen-experienced compartments could not be compared conclusively. The CMV infection status of donors was not known, potentially confounding age-related changes in expanded clonotypes. A strong correlation was found between observed TCR beta diversity and the percentage of naive T cells measured by flow cytometry. Total diversity estimates from one million sequenced T cells were considered lower bounds and underestimates. Compared with the aged group, the long-lived group had more naive CD4+ T cells, fewer expanded clones and increased TCR diversity, suggesting age selection. Observed TCR beta diversity per million T cells fell roughly linearly with age, and a significant reduction was already apparent by age roughly 40.

This clonotype has more than one count but fewer than ten. No antigen is known for it. Nothing much larger sits one base from this clone, and base qualities are not available. Library method: 5' RACE. TCRdb lists the instrument as Illumina HiSeq 2500. A second about 7 to 11 cycle PCR used a sample-barcoded 5' primer and a J-beta primer mix. A template-switch 5' adaptor carrying 12 random nucleotides introduced a unique molecular identifier onto each TCR beta cDNA molecule. Each sample yielded at least 3 million CDR3-containing paired-end reads. The Mint cDNA synthesis kit, primed by a TRBC-specific oligonucleotide, was used to synthesize first-strand cDNA from all RNA. After uracil-DNA glycosylase treatment, a first 18-cycle PCR used universal primers M1SS and BC2_uni_R on all cDNA. Regarding the original processing steps: Each sample was normalized by randomly selecting 1 million high-quality reads, each carrying a distinct molecular identifier. Instead of being binned into consensus sequences, reads that shared molecular identifiers were thrown out. MiTCR, with a Q25 quality threshold and the strictest error-elimination algorithm, was used for CDR3 identification, clonotype clustering and error correction. Lower-bound total TCR beta diversity was estimated with a nonparametric unseen species model using Euler transformation. TCRdb reanalyzed the raw reads on its own, using fastp at Q25 for trimming and MiXCR for clone calling, and kept in-frame beta chains. Rows with one shared CDR3 protein collapse into an entry with the most common genes and DNA. These V and J calls originate from TCRdb's pipeline instead of the authors' own analysis. This sample lists hundreds of thousands of distinct CDR3 sequences; roughly 43% were detected once. In total, the top ten clones hold 20% to 25% of the sample.

Taken from the germline V gene, the CDR1 and CDR2 loops are KGHDR and SFDVKD. V and J lose 2 bases and 2 bases, and a span of 11 bases separates them. The CDR3 numbers 16 residues from cysteine through phenylalanine. Only the CDR3 portion is preserved as DNA: 48 bases, with reading frame beginning at the first base. The donors were 40 or so Caucasian individuals from Russia, aged 6 to 90 years, who were systemically healthy. Each donor gave around 9.9 milliliters of peripheral blood, collected into EDTA-treated Vacutainer tubes. Ficoll-Paque density-gradient centrifugation was used to isolate PBMCs, with at least 7 million per sample. Total RNA was extracted from PBMCs with Trizol reagent, with at least 6 micrograms obtained per sample. Naive CD45RAhigh/CD27high T cell percentages were measured by flow cytometry on a PBMC aliquot from every donor.

This clonotype was sampled from a woman aged 55 to 70 in good health. The sequence links TRBV24-1 to TRBJ2-2; the D gene is perhaps TRBD1, from 5 matching bases. Input material: blood. In nucleotides, the sequence is TGTGCCACCAGTGATTGGGGCGAGATAAACACCGGGGAGCTGTTTTTT. Its translation is CATSDWGEINTGELFF.